In its sample, the clone carrying this T cell receptor beta chain was seen a few times. What it recognizes is unknown. These data come from a study of T cell repertoires in cytomegalovirus infection. Study summary: A matching HLA type, together with CMV infection, was signaled by public TCR beta signatures.

The study's findings and limits: Frequencies of public TCR beta families were cumulated, and this identified carriers of CMV plus the relevant HLA. Ex vivo, HLA-C-restricted CMV-specific TCR beta clonotypes prevailed over the rest of the response.

The ends were cut back, 2 bases at V and 0 bases at J, with 15 bases in the middle. There are 16 residues in the CDR3. Germline CDR1 is SGDLS and CDR2 is YYNGEE. TCRdb reprocessed the reads via MiXCR and lists one record per CDR3 protein. The table has some 180,000 distinct CDR3 sequences, about 20% seen once; the top ten hold approximately 3%. The chain joins TRBV9 to TRBJ2-7, with D possibly TRBD2 on 6 matching bases. This sequence originates from a human donor in good health (CMV status not recorded). Some clones in this sample may be carry-over from other donors' samples. Material for sequencing was PBMCs. In DNA, the CDR3 is TGTGCCAGCAGCGTCTCCGGGAGCTCATCCTCCTACGAGCAGTACTTC. It encodes CASSVSGSSSSYEQYF.